The rows below give T cell receptor beta chains drawn from one sample of a study of Graves' ophthalmopathy and Graves' hyperthyroidism. TCRdb ran MiXCR on the multiplex PCR reads and lists one entry per CDR3 protein. This table holds a few hundred thousand distinct CDR3 sequences, 15% to 20% found once. Sequencing was carried out using peripheral blood. Receptor source: an adult woman with stable Graves' hyperthyroidism. CDR3s include the opening cysteine and the closing phenylalanine or tryptophan. A D gene is named only where the DNA matches it firmly. Size values are once, few and many counts, or a class for expanded clones, and some rows have none.

j_call | v_call | clone_size | d_call | cdr3_aa | cdr3_nt
TRBJ2-2 | TRBV12-3/TRBV12-4 | - | - | CASSEAISTGELFF | TGTGCCAGCAGTGAAGCTATTTCGACCGGGGAGCTGTTTTTT
TRBJ1-1 | TRBV9 | many | - | CASSLGGGRNTEAFF | TGTGCCAGCAGTCTTGGGGGGGGCAGGAACACTGAAGCTTTCTTT
TRBJ2-2 | TRBV20-1 | many | TRBD2 | CSATGTSASTGELFF | TGCAGTGCAACCGGGACTAGCGCCAGCACCGGGGAGCTGTTTTTT
TRBJ1-1 | TRBV6-2/TRBV6-3 | many | - | CASRSSTGNTEAFF | TGTGCCAGCAGGAGTTCGACAGGGAACACTGAAGCTTTCTTT
TRBJ2-2 | TRBV9 | few | - | CASSVGGTPPGELFF | TGTGCCAGCAGCGTAGGGGGGACCCCTCCTGGGGAGCTGTTTTTT
TRBJ2-4 | TRBV4-2 | many | TRBD2 | CASSQDLRTSGLKNIQYF | TGTGCCAGCAGCCAAGATCTACGGACTAGCGGGTTGAAAAACATTCAGTACTTC
TRBJ2-3 | TRBV10-1 | many | - | CPSSGGGTGNRDTQYF | TGCCCCAGCAGCGGGGGGGGGACAGGGAACCGAGATACGCAGTATTTT
TRBJ2-3 | TRBV6-2/TRBV6-3 | - | TRBD2 | CASSYSSTLTSGSFTDTQYF | TGTGCCAGCAGTTACTCTTCCACGTTAACTAGCGGGAGTTTTACAGATACGCAGTATTTT
TRBJ1-2 | TRBV7-8 | few | TRBD1 | CASSAQGQGAPDYGYTF | TGTGCCAGCAGCGCCCAGGGACAGGGGGCGCCCGACTATGGCTACACCTTC
TRBJ2-2 | TRBV5-1 | few | TRBD1 | CASSFGLDRVSGELFF | TGCGCCAGCAGCTTTGGTCTGGACAGGGTATCCGGGGAGCTGTTTTTT
TRBJ2-7 | TRBV27 | many | - | CATRSSGGKIYEQYF | TGTGCCACCCGAAGTAGTGGCGGGAAAATCTACGAGCAGTACTTC
TRBJ1-5 | TRBV10-2 | many | TRBD1 | CASSESGQANQPQHF | TGCGCCAGCAGTGAATCGGGACAGGCCAATCAGCCCCAGCATTTT
TRBJ2-7 | TRBV4-1 | few | - | CASSQVGSGLTNEQYF | TGCGCCAGCAGCCAAGTGGGTTCAGGGTTAACGAACGAGCAGTACTTC
TRBJ1-1 | TRBV12-3/TRBV12-4 | - | TRBD1 | CASGSGQGRAFF | TGTGCCAGCGGAAGCGGACAGGGCAGAGCTTTCTTT
TRBJ1-2 | TRBV6-5 | many | TRBD1 | CASSRGQATNYGYTF | TGTGCCAGCAGTAGGGGACAGGCTACTAACTATGGCTACACCTTC
TRBJ1-1 | TRBV6-1 | - | - | CASSEAGGLTEAFF | TGTGCCAGCAGTGAAGCTGGGGGGCTCACTGAAGCTTTCTTT
TRBJ2-2 | TRBV11-3 | many | - | CASSLGVPGELFF | TGTGCCAGCAGCTTAGGGGTTCCCGGGGAGCTGTTTTTT
TRBJ2-7 | TRBV25-1 | many | TRBD1 | CASMGQPYEQYF | TGTGCCAGCATGGGACAGCCCTACGAGCAGTACTTC
TRBJ2-7 | TRBV6-2/TRBV6-3 | many | - | CASRIGTFYEQYF | TGTGCCAGCAGGATCGGGACTTTCTACGAGCAGTACTTC
TRBJ1-1 | TRBV28 | many | TRBD1 | CASSLPSLGQGGELPEAFF | TGTGCCAGCAGTTTACCGTCCCTGGGACAGGGAGGGGAGTTGCCTGAAGCTTTCTTT
TRBJ1-5 | TRBV18 | many | - | CASSPLGIDQPQHF | TGTGCCAGCTCACCACTCGGGATCGATCAGCCCCAGCATTTT
TRBJ2-5 | TRBV2 | - | - | CASRPGPGSSETQYF | TGTGCCAGCAGGCCCGGCCCGGGGTCATCTGAGACCCAGTACTTC
TRBJ2-7 | TRBV18 | few | - | CASSPPSRVRSHEQYF | TGTGCCAGCTCACCACCGAGTAGGGTGCGGTCTCACGAGCAGTACTTC
TRBJ1-3 | TRBV9 | - | - | CASSVSGVSSGNTIYF | TGTGCCAGCAGCGTCTCCGGGGTGAGCTCTGGAAACACCATATATTTT
TRBJ2-6 | TRBV5-1 | many | - | CASSLWFSGSGANVLTF | TGCGCCAGCAGCTTGTGGTTCTCCGGCTCTGGGGCCAACGTCCTGACTTTC
TRBJ2-2 | TRBV6-1 | many | - | CASSQDRNGELFF | TGTGCCAGCAGCCAGGACCGGAACGGGGAGCTGTTTTTT
TRBJ2-2 | TRBV14 | - | TRBD2 | CASKGRGAGELFF | TGTGCCAGCAAAGGACGGGGGGCCGGGGAGCTGTTTTTT
TRBJ1-5 | TRBV28 | - | - | CASSLLVGPQPQHF | TGTGCCAGCAGTTTGTTGGTAGGGCCCCAGCCTCAGCATTTT
TRBJ1-1 | TRBV6-1 | many | - | CASSGFLNTEAFF | TGTGCCAGCAGTGGTTTTTTGAACACTGAAGCTTTCTTT
TRBJ1-2 | TRBV6-2/TRBV6-3 | - | - | CASSYFHTGTSQSLDGYTF | TGTGCCAGCAGTTACTTCCATACCGGGACATCTCAGAGTCTGGATGGCTACACCTTC
TRBJ2-7 | TRBV11-1 | few | TRBD1 | CASSSPEGQGIYEQYF | TGTGCCAGCAGCTCCCCCGAGGGACAGGGGATCTACGAGCAGTACTTC
TRBJ1-1 | TRBV27 | many | - | CASQLFQGVTEAFF | TGTGCCAGCCAGTTATTTCAGGGTGTCACTGAAGCTTTCTTT
TRBJ1-1 | TRBV12-3/TRBV12-4 | many | - | CASSLGGWTEAFF | TGTGCCAGCAGCTTAGGGGGATGGACTGAAGCTTTCTTT
TRBJ1-2 | TRBV6-5 | - | TRBD1 | CASSYAGGSGYGYTF | TGTGCCAGCAGTTACGCAGGGGGCTCGGGCTATGGCTACACCTTC
TRBJ2-7 | TRBV6-5 | - | - | CASSYNRGQNYEQYF | TGTGCCAGCAGTTACAATCGGGGGCAAAACTACGAGCAGTACTTC
TRBJ2-1 | TRBV28 | - | TRBD2 | CASSSLAANSYNEQFF | TGTGCCAGCAGCTCACTAGCGGCCAACTCCTACAATGAGCAGTTCTTC
TRBJ2-5 | TRBV24-1 | - | TRBD2 | CATSRLAAQETQYF | TGTGCCACCAGCAGACTAGCGGCCCAAGAGACCCAGTACTTC
TRBJ1-5 | TRBV12-3/TRBV12-4 | - | - | CASSRRGGGQPQHF | TGTGCCAGCAGCCGAAGGGGGGGCGGTCAGCCCCAGCATTTT
TRBJ2-2 | TRBV19 | many | TRBD2 | CASSYSGRAGELFF | TGTGCCAGCAGTTATAGCGGGAGGGCCGGGGAGCTGTTTTTT
TRBJ2-7 | TRBV29-1 | once | - | CSVEAGATYEQYF | TGCAGCGTTGAAGCAGGGGCTACCTACGAGCAGTACTTC
TRBJ1-5 | TRBV29-1 | many | - | CSVGRGPNQPQHF | TGCAGCGTTGGTCGGGGGCCCAATCAGCCCCAGCATTTT
TRBJ2-7 | TRBV20-1 | many | TRBD1 | CSARGQASSYEQYF | TGCAGTGCGCGGGGACAGGCAAGCTCCTACGAGCAGTACTTC
TRBJ2-7 | TRBV4-1 | many | TRBD2 | CASSQELAGATFEQYF | TGCGCCAGCAGCCAAGAACTAGCGGGAGCGACGTTCGAGCAGTACTTC
TRBJ2-7 | TRBV25-1 | many | TRBD1 | CASSVGGQGGEQYF | TGTGCCAGCAGTGTGGGGGGACAGGGCGGCGAGCAGTACTTC
TRBJ2-7 | TRBV27 | many | TRBD2 | CASTPIGGLGSYEQYF | TGTGCCAGCACCCCTATTGGGGGACTAGGATCCTACGAGCAGTACTTC
TRBJ1-2 | TRBV28 | many | - | CACHRLIVGYTF | TGTGCCTGTCACCGCCTTATAGTCGGCTACACCTTC
TRBJ1-1 | TRBV19 | - | - | CASSILSPGGNTEAFF | TGTGCCAGTAGTATTCTGTCCCCCGGGGGGAACACTGAAGCTTTCTTT
TRBJ1-5 | TRBV6-5 | many | TRBD1 | CASSSDRDRGTIGNQPQHF | TGTGCCAGCAGTTCGGACCGCGACAGGGGAACCATAGGGAATCAGCCCCAGCATTTT
TRBJ2-7 | TRBV11-2 | many | - | CASSRLLAEAYEQYF | TGTGCCAGCAGTCGGCTATTAGCGGAGGCCTACGAGCAGTACTTC
TRBJ1-1 | TRBV3-1 | - | - | CASSPHRRGMNTEAFF | TGTGCCAGCAGCCCCCATCGGCGGGGGATGAACACTGAAGCTTTCTTT